These T cell receptor beta chains were read from a single sample in a study of patients and donors after allogeneic stem cell transplantation. Via MiXCR, TCRdb re-called the RT-PCR reads, giving one row per CDR3 protein. In the table there are over 400,000 distinct CDR3 sequences, about a sixth of which are singletons. Sequencing was done on a sample of blood, either unsorted or a sorted T cell fraction (not recorded which). These receptors came from a human donor who was either an allogeneic HSCT recipient or a stem cell or donor lymphocyte infusion donor (not recorded which). It is not recorded whose cells these are; they may come from a transplant donor. CDR3s include the opening cysteine and the closing phenylalanine or tryptophan. A D gene is named only where the DNA matches it firmly. Clone size is stated in some rows and not others, as once, few, many or a class when expanded.

>TRBV6-1|TRBD1|-|TRBJ1-1
CASSGIHRGNTEAFF
TGTGCCAGCAGCGGCATCCACAGGGGCAACACTGAAGCTTTCTTT
>TRBV10-3|-|few|TRBJ2-1
CAISLGVEQFF
TGTGCCATCAGCCTGGGGGTTGAGCAGTTCTTC
>TRBV29-1|-|-|TRBJ2-4
CSAGDTLGKNIQYF
TGCAGCGCCGGGGACACCTTGGGCAAAAACATTCAGTACTTC
>TRBV3-1|-|many|TRBJ2-1
CASSQGQSSYNEQFF
TGTGCCAGCAGCCAAGGACAGAGCTCCTACAATGAGCAGTTCTTC
>TRBV5-1|-|few|TRBJ2-3
CASSANRVISTDTQYF
TGCGCCAGCAGCGCTAACAGGGTTATTAGCACAGATACGCAGTATTTT
>TRBV4-3|-|many|TRBJ1-1
CASSQGVAGSNTEAFF
TGCGCCAGCAGCCAAGGGGTCGCAGGGTCGAACACTGAAGCTTTCTTT
>TRBV4-2|TRBD2|few|TRBJ2-3
CASSHLAVFTDTQYF
TGTGCCAGCAGCCACCTAGCGGTTTTCACAGATACGCAGTATTTT
>TRBV12-3/TRBV12-4|-|-|TRBJ2-3
CASSSSGRAEDTQYF
TGTGCCAGCAGTTCGAGCGGGCGGGCTGAAGATACGCAGTATTTT
>TRBV7-2|-|few|TRBJ2-7
CASSPGPIAYEQYF
TGTGCCAGCAGCCCCGGACCGATAGCCTACGAGCAGTACTTC
>TRBV6-2/TRBV6-3|-|few|TRBJ1-4
CASRYLGRWNEKLFF
TGTGCCAGCAGATACCTCGGGCGTTGGAATGAAAAACTGTTTTTT
>TRBV11-2|-|-|TRBJ1-3
CASSFKGRQRGSGNTIYF
TGTGCCAGCAGCTTCAAGGGACGCCAGCGGGGTTCTGGAAACACCATATATTTT
>TRBV7-9|TRBD2|-|TRBJ2-2
CASSPRAGSANTGELFF
TGTGCCAGCAGCCCGAGAGCGGGATCTGCGAACACCGGGGAGCTGTTTTTT
>TRBV5-6|TRBD1|-|TRBJ2-5
CASSSPGTAETQYF
TGTGCCAGCAGCTCCCCCGGGACAGCGGAGACCCAGTACTTC
>TRBV7-2|TRBD2|-|TRBJ2-1
CASSSPGLAGGSFF
TGTGCCAGCAGCTCACCGGGACTAGCGGGGGGTTCGTTCTTC
>TRBV4-2|-|-|TRBJ2-3
CASSTRLGTDTQYF
TGTGCCAGCAGCACCCGACTGGGAACAGATACGCAGTATTTT
>TRBV10-3|TRBD1|few|TRBJ2-5
CATRDRGVETQYF
TGTGCCACCAGAGACAGGGGAGTAGAGACCCAGTACTTC
>TRBV4-1|-|-|TRBJ1-1
CASSQPGRNTEAFF
TGCGCCAGCAGCCAGCCGGGACGGAACACTGAAGCTTTCTTT
>TRBV7-9|-|-|TRBJ2-7
CASSNTANEQYF
TGTGCCAGCAGCAACACTGCGAACGAGCAGTACTTC
>TRBV6-1|TRBD2|few|TRBJ2-1
CASSETSGLNEQFF
TGTGCCAGCAGTGAAACTAGCGGTCTCAATGAGCAGTTCTTC
>TRBV3-1|-|-|TRBJ1-5
CASSQGERFANQPQHF
TGTGCCAGCAGCCAAGGGGAGAGGTTTGCCAATCAGCCCCAGCATTTT
>TRBV6-5|-|-|TRBJ1-1
CASSYSRVYTEAFF
TGTGCCAGCAGTTACTCGAGGGTGTACACTGAAGCTTTCTTT
>TRBV12-3/TRBV12-4|TRBD2|many|TRBJ2-5
CASLEGLAGKETQYF
TGTGCCAGCTTGGAGGGACTAGCGGGAAAAGAGACCCAGTACTTC
>TRBV27|TRBD1|-|TRBJ2-7
CASSSSDRGSYEQYF
TGTGCCAGCAGTTCAAGCGACAGGGGGTCCTACGAGCAGTACTTC
>TRBV5-6|-|few|TRBJ2-1
CASSFIPGGLFF
TGTGCCAGCAGCTTTATCCCAGGGGGGCTGTTCTTC
>TRBV30|-|many|TRBJ2-1
CAWSVQGNEQFF
TGTGCCTGGAGTGTTCAGGGGAACGAGCAGTTCTTC
>TRBV27|-|-|TRBJ2-6
CASSLSGELSSGANVLTF
TGTGCCAGCAGTTTATCGGGAGAATTATCCTCTGGGGCCAACGTCCTGACTTTC
>TRBV6-5|-|few|TRBJ1-1
CASSYGALLNTEAFF
TGTGCCAGCAGTTACGGGGCATTGCTGAACACTGAAGCTTTCTTT
>TRBV27|TRBD2|-|TRBJ2-7
CASSLEGSGAYEQYF
TGTGCCAGCAGTTTGGAGGGTAGCGGGGCCTACGAGCAGTACTTC
>TRBV4-3|TRBD1|few|TRBJ2-7
CASSRDTDRVYEQYF
TGCGCCAGCAGCCGAGATACGGACAGGGTATACGAGCAGTACTTC
>TRBV11-3|TRBD2|-|TRBJ2-2
CASSPPDSGTGELFF
TGTGCCAGCAGCCCCCCTGATAGCGGGACCGGGGAGCTGTTTTTT
>TRBV20-1|TRBD2|few|TRBJ2-1
CSAPRLAGKGNEQFF
TGCAGTGCTCCCCGACTAGCGGGAAAGGGTAATGAGCAGTTCTTC
>TRBV7-9|TRBD1|-|TRBJ2-5
CASSDPTGEETQYF
TGTGCCAGCAGCGATCCGACAGGGGAGGAGACCCAGTACTTC
>TRBV12-3/TRBV12-4|-|-|TRBJ2-3
CASSLWGGRTSTDTQYF
TGTGCCAGCAGTTTATGGGGCGGCAGGACTAGCACAGATACGCAGTATTTT
>TRBV20-1|-|few|TRBJ2-4
CSARALAKNIQYF
TGCAGTGCGCGGGCTCTAGCCAAAAACATTCAGTACTTC
>TRBV19|TRBD2|few|TRBJ2-1
CASSIPTSLSYNEQFF
TGTGCCAGTAGTATCCCGACTAGCCTCTCCTACAATGAGCAGTTCTTC
>TRBV24-1|-|many|TRBJ2-3
CATSDYSGGRVPDTQYF
TGTGCCACCAGTGACTATTCCGGTGGCAGGGTCCCAGATACGCAGTATTTT
>TRBV15|-|-|TRBJ2-7
CATSSSGFTYEQYF
TGTGCCACCAGCAGCTCAGGTTTTACCTACGAGCAGTACTTC
>TRBV6-1|-|-|TRBJ1-1
CASSLRRGGTEAFF
TGTGCCAGCAGTCTTAGGCGGGGGGGGACTGAAGCTTTCTTT
>TRBV30|TRBD2|few|TRBJ2-7
CAWAVLAGAHEQYF
TGTGCCTGGGCCGTACTAGCGGGAGCCCACGAGCAGTACTTC
>TRBV5-1|-|few|TRBJ2-7
CASSWTAGEQYF
TGCGCCAGCAGCTGGACAGCCGGGGAGCAGTACTTC
>TRBV7-8|TRBD1|-|TRBJ1-1
CASRHGGTGTGIYTEAFF
TGTGCCAGCAGACACGGAGGGACCGGGACAGGAATTTACACTGAAGCTTTCTTT
>TRBV7-6|-|few|TRBJ1-1
CASSILGAHTEAFF
TGTGCCAGCAGCATCCTAGGAGCCCACACTGAAGCTTTCTTT
>TRBV15|TRBD2|few|TRBJ2-2
CATSRVVAGAGELFF
TGTGCCACCAGCAGAGTAGTAGCGGGAGCCGGGGAGCTGTTTTTT
>TRBV13|-|-|TRBJ1-1
CASSLTEGTEAFF
TGTGCCAGCAGCTTAACCGAGGGGACTGAAGCTTTCTTT
>TRBV29-1|-|-|TRBJ2-3
CSAPWTSTDTQYF
TGCAGCGCCCCATGGACTAGCACAGATACGCAGTATTTT
>TRBV4-1|TRBD2|few|TRBJ2-2
CASSQVASGGTGELFF
TGCGCCAGCAGCCAAGTAGCGAGCGGGGGCACCGGGGAGCTGTTTTTT
>TRBV7-9|-|few|TRBJ1-4
CASSLEHFNEKLFF
TGTGCCAGCAGCTTAGAACACTTTAATGAAAAACTGTTTTTT
>TRBV5-1|-|few|TRBJ1-6
CASSQTGGPDSPLHF
TGCGCCAGCAGCCAGACTGGGGGCCCAGACTCACCCCTCCACTTT